One T cell receptor beta chain is described in this entry. Generated by immunoSEQ multiplex PCR, the TCRdb table keeps only in-frame clones and is missing some. Among 200,000 to 250,000 clones, around three quarters were seen once, and the ten largest hold 4.5% to 7%. The data originate from a study of blood T cell repertoires in COVID-19. Material for sequencing was peripheral blood. The source of this sequence is a woman aged 70-85 years with acute or convalescent COVID-19.

The CDR3 sequence is CASSPRPGQGDNEQFF. The DNA of the CDR3 is TGTGCCAGCAGCCCAAGGCCAGGACAGGGCGACAATGAGCAGTTCTTC. The rearrangement uses TRBV7-9 and TRBJ2-1; the match to TRBD1 covers 8 bases. Germline V lookup: CDR1 SEHNR, CDR2 FQNEAQ (reference sequence). The CDR3 runs to 16 residues. V shed 5 bases, J shed 5 bases, and the junction held 11 bases outside the gene matches.